These 20 T cell receptor beta chains were all obtained from the same sample, sequenced in a study of tumor-infiltrating lymphocytes in oesophageal squamous cell carcinoma. One entry per CDR3 protein, called by TCRdb with MiXCR from the PCR reads. This table holds 15,000 to 25,000 distinct CDR3 sequences, roughly 40% found once. The sample taken for sequencing was esophageal tumor tissue. These receptors were collected from a male donor with esophageal squamous cell carcinoma.

The chain has TRBV7-6 and TRBJ1-1, with 8 nucleotides matching TRBD1. Germline V gene sequence: CDR1 SGHVS, CDR2 FNYEAQ. After removal of 4 bases from V and 1 base from J, the junction contained 2 bases not matched to a gene. The CDR3 runs to 14 residues. Written as DNA, the CDR3 is TGTGCCAGCAGCTCCGGACAGGGGAACACTGAAGCTTTCTTT. It specifies CASSSGQGNTEAFF.

Within the sample, this clonotype is medium-sized. The gene calls are TRBV7-6 and TRBJ2-5, with D perhaps assigned TRBD1 or TRBD2 (6 bases each). The CDR3 consists of 15 residues. CDR1 is SGHVS and CDR2 is FNYEAQ in the germline V gene. Trimming took off 4 bases at V and 1 base at J, with 13 bases between the two ends. Here the CDR3 DNA reads TGTGCCAGCAGCTCCACGACGGGGGCCCAAGAGACCCAGTACTTC. As protein: CASSSTTGAQETQYF.

V gene TRBV19 combines with J gene TRBJ2-5; 7 nucleotides line up with TRBD1. Germline lookup yields CDR1 LNHDA and CDR2 SQIVND (reference sequence). The length of the CDR3 is 15 residues. Trimming at V came to 10 bases and at J to 13 bases, leaving 24 bases not matched to a gene. CDR3 sequence: CATHSGTANTGELYF. The CDR3 DNA is TGTGCCACCCACTCCGGGACAGCGAACACCGGGGAGCTGTACTTC.

This clonotype showed up just once. A much more abundant neighbour one base away suggests this may be a read error. The CDR3 bases are TGTGCCAGCAGCTTACTGACAGGGGGGAAACTGTATTTT. Amino acid sequence: CASSLLTGGKLYF. This chain uses TRBV7-8 with TRBJ2-1; 9 bases align to TRBD1. The CDR3 length is 13 residues. CDR1 and CDR2 from the germline V gene are SGHVS and FQNEAQ.

This clonotype was seen a few times. The chain uses TRBV12-3 or TRBV12-4 and TRBJ2-5, with 7 bases aligning to TRBD1. The length of the CDR3 is 11 residues. J lost 5 bases, V lost 7 bases, and 1 base had no gene match. CDR3 in amino acids: CASKTGETQYF. CDR3 nucleotide sequence: TGTGCCAGCAAGACAGGGGAGACCCAGTACTTC.

The rearrangement uses TRBV6-1 and TRBJ1-5; D gene uncertain. V shed 5 bases and J shed 1 base, with 6 bases lying between them. The CDR3 totals 13 residues. Germline V gene data show CDR1 as MNHNS and CDR2 as SASEGT. CDR3 sequence (DNA): TGTGCCAGCAGTTGGGGAAGCAATCAGCCCCAGCATTTT. Amino acid sequence: CASSWGSNQPQHF.

The genes are TRBV7-2 and TRBJ2-5, with a possible D match to TRBD2 (5 bases). The DNA end lines up better with TRBJ2-1; the J call may be wrong. Germline V CDR1 and CDR2: SGHTA, FQGNSA. The CDR3 has 14 amino acids. This CDR3 reads CASSSKLVSNEQFF. The CDR3 bases are TGTGCCAGCAGCTCTAAACTAGTGAGCAATGAGCAGTTCTTC.

The genes are TRBV6-8 and TRBJ2-3; 12 positions match TRBD1. The CDR3 length is 17 residues. Germline V gene lookup returns CDR1 MNHGY and CDR2 SAAAGT. J lost 1 base, V lost 6 bases, and 8 bases had no gene match. As DNA, the CDR3 is TGTGCCAGCAGCGAGGGACAGGGGGCTGGAGGCACAGATACGCAGTATTTT. Translation: CASSEGQGAGGTDTQYF.

The chain couples TRBV28 to TRBJ2-4; a weak D match, TRBD1 (6 bases). Trimming took off 4 bases at V and 13 bases at J, with 23 bases between the two ends. Looked up from germline, CDR1 is MDHEN and CDR2 is SYDVKM. The CDR3 loop spans 15 amino acids. The CDR3 sequence is CASSSQDQGMYTQYF. The CDR3, as DNA: TGTGCCAGCAGTTCACAAGACCAGGGGATGTATACGCAGTACTTC.

This clonotype was detected many times. The J gene is TRBJ2-5, the V gene TRBV5-1, with a weak D call TRBD2 (5 bases). The CDR3 is 12 amino acids. From germline, CDR1 is SGHRS and CDR2 YFSETQ. Trimming removed 0 bases from V and 11 bases from J, with 11 bases in between. The CDR3 bases are TGCGCCAGCAGCTTGGAAGGATGGGAGCAGTACTTC. The encoded protein is CASSLEGWEQYF.

This clonotype was seen once. No conserved phenylalanine or tryptophan ends this CDR3, so it is likely a read error. The DNA is omitted, as the CDR3 cannot be located on it reliably, and the CDR3 follows TCRdb's listing. This sequence joins TRBV6-8 and TRBJ2-5; TRBD1, the D gene given by the table, was not confirmed from the DNA. The CDR3 is 15 residues long, ends included. The germline V gene encodes CDR1 MNHGY and CDR2 SAAAGT. CDR3 loop: CASSTYQGYEQYFGN.

This clonotype has just a few counts. The CDR3 is CAIRDGEGANVLTF. CDR3 sequence (DNA): TGTGCTATCAGGGATGGTGAGGGGGCCAACGTCCTGACTTTC. The chain carries TRBV7-6 and TRBJ2-6; maybe TRBD1 (5 bases). Germline CDR1 and CDR2: SGHVS and FNYEAQ. This CDR3 is built from 14 residues.

This clonotype was counted ten times or more. The chain couples TRBV12-3 or TRBV12-4 to TRBJ2-7, with TRBD1 as a possible D gene (6 bases). The V gene lost 0 bases and the J gene lost 2 bases, with 14 bases spanning the gap. This CDR3 has 16 amino acids. In nucleotides, the CDR3 is TGTGCCAGCAGTTTAGCCGGTGGGGGACAAACCTACGAGCAGTACTTC. Protein product: CASSLAGGGQTYEQYF.

V and J are TRBV6-8 and TRBJ2-3; D may correspond to TRBD1 or TRBD2 (5 bases each). Trimming cost V 6 bases and J 1 base, with 11 bases left between them. The CDR3 is 14 amino acids. Germline V gives CDR1 MNHGY, CDR2 SAAAGT. DNA for the CDR3: TGTGCCAGCAGAGGGGAGTATCGCACAGATACGCAGTATTTT. Residues: CASRGEYRTDTQYF.

This clonotype was seen ten or more times. The V gene is TRBV6-1, the J gene TRBJ2-1, with D maybe TRBD1 (5 bases). Germline V gene sequence: CDR1 MNHNS, CDR2 SASEGT. The V end lost 7 bases, the J end lost 0 bases, and 16 bases lay between the germline ends. The CDR3 loop spans 16 amino acids. The CDR3 region is CASTWGGASSYNEQFF. For the CDR3, the DNA is TGTGCCAGCACTTGGGGCGGCGCGAGCTCCTACAATGAGCAGTTCTTC.

This sequence joins TRBV19 and TRBJ2-5; no clear D gene. The J call may be incorrect, as the DNA end agrees better with TRBJ2-1. The CDR3 loop spans 13 amino acids. The germline gives CDR1 LNHDA, CDR2 SQIVND (reference sequence). The CDR3 region is CASSVTLGNEQFF. The CDR3 DNA reads as TGTGCCAGTAGTGTAACCCTGGGAAATGAGCAGTTCTTC.

The J gene is TRBJ1-1, the V gene TRBV6-1; weak D call: TRBD1 (6 bases). CDR1 MNHNS and CDR2 SASEGT come from the germline V gene. This CDR3 is 13 amino acids long. V lost 6 bases and J lost 3, with 11 bases in between. Here the CDR3 reads CASRQTGYTEAFF. The CDR3 nucleotides are TGTGCCAGCAGGCAGACAGGCTACACTGAAGCTTTCTTT.

The V call is TRBV18, the J call TRBJ1-3; D might be TRBD1 (6 bases). Trimming took off 1 base at V and 7 bases at J, with 14 bases between the two ends. The CDR3 consists of 15 residues. Germline CDR1 and CDR2: KGHSH and LQKENI. The CDR3 DNA follows: TGTGCCAGCTCACCACGTCAGGGGAACCATAACACCATATATTTT. Amino acids: CASSPRQGNHNTIYF.

This clonotype was observed a few times. The chain joins TRBV5-1 to TRBJ2-3; 9 bases are shared with TRBD2. CDR3 size: 18 residues. Germline values: CDR1 SGHRS, CDR2 YFSETQ. With V trimmed by 0 bases and J by 0 bases, 8 bases remained unmatched. In DNA form, the CDR3 reads TGCGCCAGCAGCTTGGCGCATCGCGGGGGGGAAAGCACAGATACGCAGTATTTT. Translation: CASSLAHRGGESTDTQYF.

This clonotype was counted many times. The genes are TRBV19 and TRBJ1-1; a weak D match, TRBD1 (5 bases). The V end was cut by 5 bases, the J end by 1 base, with 14 bases between. The CDR3 loop spans 15 amino acids. The germline gives CDR1 LNHDA, CDR2 SQIVND (reference sequence). CDR3 bases: TGTGCCAGTAGTTATTCGGAGACAGCGAACACTGAAGCTTTCTTT. Translation gives CASSYSETANTEAFF. Together with reference TRBV19 and TRBJ1-1, the CDR3 gives the full variable domain: DGGITQSPKYLFRKEGQNVTLSCEQNLNHDAMYWYRQDPGQGLRLIYYSQIVNDFQKGDIAEGYSVSREKKESFPLTVTSAQKNPTAFYLCASSYSETANTEAFFGQGTRLTVV.